This T cell receptor (beta chain) comes out of a study of T cells after yellow fever vaccination. Whole-study context: Fractions with few cells were prepared using SMART-Seq v4 Ultra Low Input. Study-wide results and limits: Most primary-vaccination clones reappeared after the booster (approximately 95% CD4, about 88% CD8). Although the secondary response was weaker, it peaked faster, at day 5 versus 15.

In this sample, this clonotype turned up many times. Each CDR3 protein gets one entry after TCRdb re-called the 5' RACE reads with MiXCR. Among around 4,700 distinct CDR3 sequences listed, around 3.8% were seen once. The V end was cut by 6 bases, the J end by 9 bases, with 9 bases between. CDR3 length: 12 amino acids. Per the germline V gene, CDR1 is SGHTA and CDR2 is FQGNSA. The sample consisted of PBMCs, either bulk or a sorted T-cell subset (CD4+, CD8+, memory, or dextramer-sorted; not recorded which), taken 15 days after the yellow fever booster vaccination. The chain recombines TRBV7-2 with TRBJ1-6; D perhaps matches TRBD1 (5 bases). The receptor was isolated from a man aged 30 to 45 who received the YFV17D yellow fever vaccine. CDR3 bases: TGTGCCAGCAGTTCCAGGGTTTCACCCCTCCACTTT. Translating it yields CASSSRVSPLHF. Filled out from reference TRBV7-2 and TRBJ1-6, the complete variable domain reads GAGVSQSPSNKVTEKGKDVELRCDPISGHTALYWYRQSLGQGLEFLIYFQGNSAPDKSGLPSDRFSAERTGGSVSTLTIQRTQQEDSAVYLCASSSRVSPLHFGNGTRLTVT.